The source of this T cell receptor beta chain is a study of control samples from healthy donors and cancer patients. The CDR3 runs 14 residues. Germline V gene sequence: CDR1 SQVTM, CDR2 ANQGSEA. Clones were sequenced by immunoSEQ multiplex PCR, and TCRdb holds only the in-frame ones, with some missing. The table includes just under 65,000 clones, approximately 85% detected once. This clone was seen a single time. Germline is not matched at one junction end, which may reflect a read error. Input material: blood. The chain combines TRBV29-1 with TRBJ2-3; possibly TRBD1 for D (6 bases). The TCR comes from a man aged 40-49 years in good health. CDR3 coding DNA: TGCAACGTTCAGATCAGGGGAAGCACAGATACGCAGTATTTT. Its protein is CNVQIRGSTDTQYF.